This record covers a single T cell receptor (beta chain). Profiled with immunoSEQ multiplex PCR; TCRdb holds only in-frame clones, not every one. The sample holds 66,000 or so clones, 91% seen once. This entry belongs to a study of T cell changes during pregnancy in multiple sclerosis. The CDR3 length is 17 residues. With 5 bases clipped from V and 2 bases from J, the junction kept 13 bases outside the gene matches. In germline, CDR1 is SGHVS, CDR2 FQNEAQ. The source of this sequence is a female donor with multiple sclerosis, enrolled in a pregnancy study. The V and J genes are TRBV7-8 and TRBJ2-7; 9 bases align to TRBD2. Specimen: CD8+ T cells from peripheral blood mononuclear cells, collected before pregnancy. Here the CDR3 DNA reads TGTGCCAGCAGCGCTCCCCTTGTGACTAGCGGCACCTACGAGCAGTACTTC. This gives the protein CASSAPLVTSGTYEQYF.